Described below is a single T cell receptor beta chain sequence and its context. This specimen comes from a study of blood T cell repertoires in COVID-19. Study details: PBMCs, B-cell-depleted T cells, or T cells were the source of the cDNA or gDNA that made up the material.

In the original analysis: Reference gene primer amplification gave estimated nucleated cell counts. Profiling relied on immunoSEQ multiplex PCR, and the TCRdb table lists in-frame clones only, not all of them. V and J calls and clone size are those listed in that table; D and trimming were worked out from the DNA. The sample includes over 350,000 clones, about 88% of them seen just once. Individuals aged 18 to 89 years were recruited from fewer than 30 US areas. Recovered participants had two consecutive negative NP/OP PCR tests, healthcare professional clearance, or symptom resolution. The sample was PBMCs or T cells enriched from blood (not recorded which). The receptor was isolated from a woman under 30 who had recovered from COVID-19.

The CDR3 DNA follows: TGCGCCAGCAGCTTGTCAGTCTCTAGCGGGGGGACCTTACAAGAGACCCAGTACTTC. Protein: CASSLSVSSGGTLQETQYF. The rearrangement uses TRBV5-1 and TRBJ2-5; TRBD2 matches 11 bases. The CDR3 covers 19 residues. Germline lookup yields CDR1 SGHRS and CDR2 YFSETQ. Trimming removed 1 base from V and 2 bases from J; junction bases left unmatched: 13.